This T cell receptor beta chain was retrieved from a study of sequential checkpoint blockade in melanoma. Some clones are missing from TCRdb's copy, which holds only in-frame ones; the method was immunoSEQ multiplex PCR. This sample carries approximately 15,000 clones, approximately 70% of them seen once, and the ten largest clones take more than 9.5%. The treatment: randomized to nivolumab then ipilimumab (arm A) or the reverse (arm B). Germline assignment: CDR1 SEHNR and CDR2 FQNEAQ (reference sequence). V shed 1 base and J 2 bases; nucleotides not matched to a gene: 7. This CDR3 has 16 residues. The chain joins TRBV7-9 to TRBJ2-7; 8 nucleotides match TRBD2. This receptor was obtained from a human donor with melanoma. The source material was CD8+ T cells sorted from blood (inferred from file names), sampled from a patient given nivolumab and ipilimumab in sequence. The CDR3 spells CASSLVAGIYTYEQYF. The CDR3 nucleotides read TGTGCCAGCAGCTTAGTAGCGGGAATCTACACCTACGAGCAGTACTTC.